This entry features one T cell receptor (beta chain) sequence. Its specificity is unknown. This CDR3 spans 15 amino acids. The V end was cut by 6 bases, the J end by 0 bases, with 12 bases between. Germline-derived CDR1 and CDR2 are LGHNT and FRNRAP. TCRdb's table, derived via immunoSEQ multiplex PCR, lists solely in-frame clones and lacks some. Here the sample spans around 60,000 clones, approximately 90% being singletons. The data were taken from a study of cytomegalovirus exposure and HLA in healthy donors. Study-wide findings and caveats: Many donors shared some public TCRs, even though most TCR sequences were rare.

V and J are TRBV12-5 and TRBJ1-3, with D unresolved. Sequenced input: PBMCs. This TCR came from a woman aged 18 to 35 in good health and CMV-seronegative. The CDR3 nucleotides read TGTGCTAGTGGGCTGCTCACTGGCTCTGGAAACACCATATATTTT. Its translation is CASGLLTGSGNTIYF.